Listed here are 24 T cell receptor beta chains from one sample, sequenced in a study of human T cells and chemical hapten exposure. Time point defined: healthy volunteer bleed at 2 weeks. The authors' total RNA extraction used unfractionated whole blood. TCRdb reanalysed the RACE reads using MiXCR and keeps one entry per CDR3 protein. The sample shows about 47,000 distinct CDR3 sequences, 4.4% of them seen only once. Sequenced: whole blood. Receptor source: a human donor in good health. Some clones in this sample may be carry-over from other donors' samples.

This clonotype was picked up many times. This rearrangement joins TRBV7-8 to TRBJ1-5, with unresolved D. The V end lost 1 base, the J end lost 2 bases, and 9 bases lay between the germline ends. There are 15 residues in the CDR3. The germline CDR1 and CDR2 sequences are SGHVS and FQNEAQ. CDR3 in amino acids: CASSLGGLGNQPQHF. The CDR3 DNA reads TGTGCCAGCAGCTTAGGGGGTTTGGGCAATCAGCCCCAGCATTTT.

This clonotype has ten or more counts. The chain has TRBV19 and TRBJ2-1, with D maybe TRBD1 (6 bases). The germline V gene encodes CDR1 LNHDA and CDR2 SQIVND (reference sequence). The CDR3 is 16 residues long. V was trimmed by 3 bases and J by 8 bases, leaving 20 bases between them. CDR3 in DNA: TGTGCCAGTAGTATTGGGGGCTCGACGGGATGGTATGAGCAGTTCTTC. Translating it yields CASSIGGSTGWYEQFF.

CDR3 residues: CASSFIDQPQHF. CDR3 DNA sequence: TGTGCCAGCAGTTTTATCGATCAGCCCCAGCATTTT. V and J are TRBV27 and TRBJ1-5; no reliable D call. The CDR3 loop spans 12 amino acids. Germline values: CDR1 MNHEY, CDR2 SMNVEV (reference sequence). V was shortened by 3 bases and J by 5 bases, with 5 bases between the two germline ends.

This clonotype was recorded many times. The chain combines TRBV30 with TRBJ2-2; D remains unclear. The germline CDR1 and CDR2 sequences are GTSNPN and SVGIG (reference sequence). There are 14 residues in the CDR3. Between the trimmed V and J ends, which lost 0 bases and 3 bases, there was a span of 8 bases. The CDR3 loop is CAWSVLHYTGELFF. The CDR3 region has the DNA TGTGCCTGGAGTGTTCTCCATTACACCGGGGAGCTGTTTTTT. Looking up the rest from reference TRBV30 and TRBJ2-2 gives the full variable domain: SQTIHQWPATLVQPVGSPLSLECTVEGTSNPNLYWYRQAAGRGLQLLFYSVGIGQISSEVPQNLSASRPQDRQFILSSKKLLLSDSGFYLCAWSVLHYTGELFFGEGSRLTVL.

The chain joins TRBV12-3 or TRBV12-4 to TRBJ1-1; no clear D gene. The CDR3 sequence is 13 residues long. Trimming pared 5 bases from V and 1 base from J, leaving 8 bases between. The CDR3 sequence: CASSALTNTEAFF. In DNA, the CDR3 is TGTGCCAGCAGTGCTCTCACGAACACTGAAGCTTTCTTT.

Remarks on this clonotype: Here the CDR3 omits its conserved ending phenylalanine or tryptophan, so a read error is the likely source. No DNA is shown, since the ends of the CDR3 on it are uncertain; the CDR3 is the one TCRdb lists. CDR3 amino acids: CAGERTGEMFV. This chain uses TRBV6-4 with TRBJ2-2; the D call in the table, TRBD2, was not verified against the DNA. Germline values: CDR1 MRHNA, CDR2 SNTAGT. A total of 11 residues make up the CDR3, ends included.

This clonotype was seen repeatedly, ten times or more. The chain has TRBV20-1 and TRBJ1-5; 8 positions agree with TRBD1. J was trimmed by 5 bases and V by 5 bases; bases with no gene match: 2. This CDR3 has 12 amino acids. Germline V gives CDR1 DFQATT, CDR2 SNEGSKA (reference sequence). This CDR3 is CSALTGDQPQHF. In DNA form, the CDR3 reads TGCAGTGCTTTGACAGGGGATCAGCCCCAGCATTTT.

This clonotype was detected ten times or more. The rearrangement joins TRBV7-6 to TRBJ2-7; either TRBD1 or TRBD2 may fit D (5 bases each). V was cut by 0 bases and J by 4 bases, with 13 bases left in between. The CDR3 consists of 15 residues. The germline gives CDR1 SGHVS, CDR2 FNYEAQ. The CDR3 protein is CASSLARGSGYEQYF. The CDR3 DNA follows: TGTGCCAGCAGCTTAGCAAGGGGATCGGGGTACGAGCAGTACTTC. Drawing the rest from reference TRBV7-6 and TRBJ2-7, the complete variable domain is GAGVSQSPRYKVTKRGQDVALRCDPISGHVSLYWYRQALGQGPEFLTYFNYEAQQDKSGLPNDRFSAERPEGSISTLTIQRTEQRDSAMYRCASSLARGSGYEQYFGPGTRLTVT.

CDR3 nucleotides: TGCGCCAGCAGCTTGCTAGCGGGAGTTTCAGATACGCAGTATTTT. Translating gives CASSLLAGVSDTQYF. This chain links TRBV5-1 with TRBJ2-3; 10 bases agree with TRBD2. Germline V gene lookup returns CDR1 SGHRS and CDR2 YFSETQ. Losses at the gene ends were 1 base for V and 4 bases for J; bases not matched to a gene: 3. The CDR3 extends over 15 amino acids.

This clonotype appeared many times. This chain links TRBV20-1 with TRBJ2-7, with TRBD2 identical over 11 bases. With 5 bases clipped from V and 4 bases from J, the junction kept 4 bases outside the gene matches. Per germline, CDR1 DFQATT and CDR2 SNEGSKA (reference sequence). The CDR3 is made up of 13 amino acids. The CDR3 DNA sequence: TGCAGTGCTTCGGGACTAGCGGATTACGAGCAGTACTTC. It codes for CSASGLADYEQYF.

This clonotype was counted only a few times. The V and J genes are TRBV28 and TRBJ2-4; D gene ambiguous. The V gene lost 5 bases and the J gene lost 10 bases, with 12 bases spanning the gap. The CDR3 sequence is 12 residues long. Germline V gives CDR1 MDHEN, CDR2 SYDVKM. Written as DNA, the CDR3 is TGTGCCAGCAGTCCCGACCTGGGGATTCAGTACTTC. Encoded protein: CASSPDLGIQYF.

The rearrangement uses TRBV5-6 and TRBJ1-5, with 8 bases matching TRBD1. J was trimmed by 5 bases and V by 3 bases; bases with no gene match: 10. CDR1 SGHDT and CDR2 YYEEEE come from the germline V gene. The length of the CDR3 is 16 residues. The CDR3 DNA reads as TGTGCCAGCAGCTCCAGGGGGCGAGGGGCCTATCAGCCCCAGCATTTT. It encodes CASSSRGRGAYQPQHF.

This clonotype was counted at least ten times. The CDR3 spells CASSLSGPRILNEKLFF. In nucleotides, the CDR3 is TGTGCCAGCAGTTTATCGGGACCACGGATACTTAATGAAAAACTGTTTTTT. This rearrangement joins TRBV28 to TRBJ1-4, with a possible D match to TRBD1 (5 bases). The CDR3 consists of 17 residues. Trimming removed 1 base from V and 4 bases from J, with 16 bases in between. The germline V gene has CDR1 MDHEN and CDR2 SYDVKM.

This clonotype was observed many times. This sequence joins TRBV20-1 and TRBJ2-3; D perhaps matches TRBD2 (5 bases). V was clipped by 3 bases and J by 0 bases, with 10 bases between them. The CDR3 is made up of 14 amino acids. Germline assignment: CDR1 DFQATT and CDR2 SNEGSKA (reference sequence). CDR3 region: CSASRGPSTDTQYF. The CDR3 bases are TGCAGTGCTAGTCGGGGTCCTAGCACAGATACGCAGTATTTT.

This clonotype appeared many times. The chain joins TRBV29-1 to TRBJ2-5; 7 bases line up with TRBD2. Looked up from germline, CDR1 is SQVTM and CDR2 is ANQGSEA. CDR3 size: 12 residues. Trimming cost V 5 bases and J 2 bases; bases outside gene matches: 2. The CDR3 reads CSVQAGQETQYF. The CDR3 DNA reads as TGCAGCGTTCAAGCGGGGCAAGAGACCCAGTACTTC.

This clonotype was observed a handful of times. The chain couples TRBV4-1 to TRBJ1-2; D unresolved. Germline V gene sequence: CDR1 MGHRA, CDR2 YSYEKL. The V and J ends lost 4 bases and 2 bases respectively, with 14 bases between them. The CDR3 sequence is 15 residues long. CDR3 coding DNA: TGCGCCAGCAGCCGGCTGAGGGCAGGCAACTATGGCTACACCTTC. It yields the protein CASSRLRAGNYGYTF.

This clonotype was observed a single time. The chain couples TRBV19 to TRBJ2-1; TRBD1 matches at 8 bases. After removal of 9 bases from V and 5 bases from J, the junction contained 9 bases not matched to a gene. Germline V lookup: CDR1 LNHDA, CDR2 SQIVND (reference sequence). The CDR3 is 14 residues long. CDR3 loop: CASQGQGPHNEQFF. For the CDR3, the DNA is TGTGCCAGCCAAGGACAGGGTCCACACAATGAGCAGTTCTTC.

This clonotype was counted many times. The chain joins TRBV4-1 to TRBJ1-6; D might be TRBD1 (5 bases). CDR1 and CDR2 (germline): MGHRA, YSYEKL. The length of the CDR3 is 15 residues. V shed 1 base and J shed 5 bases, with 9 bases lying between them. This chain's CDR3 is CASSQVLGDNSPLHF. As DNA, the CDR3 is TGCGCCAGCAGCCAAGTCCTGGGGGATAATTCACCCCTCCACTTT.

The V call is TRBV5-5, the J call TRBJ1-2; D might be TRBD1 (5 bases). Germline V gives CDR1 SGHKS, CDR2 YYEKEE (reference sequence). This CDR3 spans 13 amino acids. The germline V and J ends were trimmed by 5 bases and 6 bases, with 14 bases remaining between them. The CDR3 loop is CASSEGVDNGYTF. The CDR3 region has the DNA TGTGCCAGCAGTGAAGGGGTTGATAATGGCTACACCTTC.

The chain recombines TRBV27 with TRBJ2-2; D ambiguous. CDR3 length: 16 residues. The germline V and J ends were trimmed by 0 bases and 4 bases, with 12 bases remaining between them. Germline V gene lookup returns CDR1 MNHEY and CDR2 SMNVEV (reference sequence). The DNA for the CDR3 is TGTGCCAGCAGTTTATCCGGCAGGATGAGCACCGGGGAGCTGTTTTTT. Translating gives CASSLSGRMSTGELFF.

This clonotype was picked up many times. The chain recombines TRBV6-5 with TRBJ2-3; 12 bases line up with TRBD1. The CDR3 covers 17 residues. V lost 6 bases, J lost 0 bases, and 7 bases stayed unmatched. Germline loops: CDR1 MNHEY, CDR2 SVGAGI. CDR3 region: CASRGDRGLTSTDTQYF. The DNA for the CDR3 is TGTGCCAGCAGGGGGGACAGGGGGCTTACGAGCACAGATACGCAGTATTTT.

This clonotype was observed a handful of times. The chain couples TRBV11-2 to TRBJ1-5, with D maybe TRBD1 (5 bases). The length of the CDR3 is 14 residues. CDR1 and CDR2 from the germline V gene are SGHAT and FQNNGV. V was shortened by 5 bases and J by 4 bases, with 12 bases between the two germline ends. CDR3 sequence: CASSQERGNQPQHF. The DNA for the CDR3 is TGTGCCAGCAGCCAGGAGAGGGGTAATCAGCCCCAGCATTTT.

This clonotype was observed a handful of times. The chain is built from TRBV4-1 and TRBJ1-1; no clear D gene. CDR1 is MGHRA and CDR2 is YSYEKL in the germline V gene. With 0 bases removed from V and 0 bases from J, the gap between germline ends came to 11 bases. This CDR3 contains 16 residues. The CDR3 region has the DNA TGCGCCAGCAGCCAAGATCCCCCAGGCATGAACACTGAAGCTTTCTTT. It yields the protein CASSQDPPGMNTEAFF.

This clonotype appeared many times. The chain carries TRBV28 and TRBJ1-4; 8 nucleotides agree with TRBD1. There are 15 residues in the CDR3. Germline V gives CDR1 MDHEN, CDR2 SYDVKM. V lost 5 bases and J lost 4; bases outside the gene matches: 6. The CDR3 bases are TGTGCCAGCAGTCAACGGACAGGGAGTAATGAAAAACTGTTTTTT. This gives the protein CASSQRTGSNEKLFF.